A single T cell receptor (beta chain) is shown here with its context. Genomic DNA acted as the template from which TCR beta VDJ combination and CDR3 sequence profiling were carried out. One entry per CDR3 protein results from TCRdb running MiXCR on the reads. The data contain 160,000 or so distinct CDR3 sequences, 40% to 60% of them singletons. Whoever was chosen for sequencing had shown CD8+CD57+ cell expansion by flow cytometry. This record belongs to a study of CD8+CD57+ T cells in acquired aplastic anemia. CDR3 size: 16 residues. V gave up 4 bases and J gave up 3 bases; unmatched junction bases: 4.

The gene calls are TRBV12-3 or TRBV12-4 and TRBJ2-3, with 13 bases fitting TRBD2. Specimen: sorted CD4+, CD8+, or CD8+CD57+ T cells (not recorded which) from PBMCs. The clonotype was recovered from a human donor with aplastic anemia. DNA of the CDR3: TGTGCCAGCAGTTGGTGGACTAGCGGGGGAACAGATACGCAGTATTTT. It codes for CASSWWTSGGTDTQYF.